Each of the 28 T cell receptor beta chains below was sequenced from the same sample in a study of T cell changes during pregnancy in multiple sclerosis. Profiled with immunoSEQ multiplex PCR; TCRdb holds only in-frame clones, not every one. The profile shows about 59,000 clones, more than 85% of them singletons. Sequenced here: peripheral blood, sampled in the third trimester of pregnancy. These receptors were taken from a female donor in good health, enrolled as a control in a pregnancy study.

This rearrangement joins TRBV6-5 to TRBJ2-2, with TRBD2 matching over 10 bases. After removal of 6 bases from V and 6 bases from J, the junction contained 4 bases not matched to a gene. The CDR3 runs to 14 residues. Germline V gene data show CDR1 as MNHEY and CDR2 as SVGAGI. CDR3 loop: CASRLAGVAGELFF. As DNA, the CDR3 is TGTGCCAGCAGGCTAGCGGGAGTGGCCGGGGAGCTGTTTTTT.

As DNA, the CDR3 is TGTGCCAGCAGTCCTTTGGGGGGGCGCGATGGCTACACCTTC. Its translation is CASSPLGGRDGYTF. The chain is built from TRBV7-2 and TRBJ1-2, with a weak D call TRBD1 (6 bases). This CDR3 is 14 amino acids long. Between the trimmed V and J ends, which lost 6 bases and 6 bases, there was a span of 17 bases. Germline V CDR1 and CDR2: SGHTA, FQGNSA.

V and J are TRBV28 and TRBJ2-1; tentative D call: TRBD2 (6 bases). Trimming pared 3 bases from V and 12 bases from J, leaving 15 bases between. The CDR3 runs to 13 residues. The V gene's germline CDR1 is MDHEN and CDR2 SYDVKM. CDR3 loop: CASSLSGRLGQFF. CDR3 DNA: TGTGCCAGCAGTTTGTCAGGCCGACTAGGGCAGTTCTTC.

The chain couples TRBV6-6 to TRBJ1-1, with 8 positions matching TRBD1. Germline V gives CDR1 MNHNY, CDR2 SVGAGI (reference sequence). Unmatched junction bases numbered 5, after V lost 4 bases and J lost 4 bases. CDR3 length: 14 residues. This CDR3 is CASSSNTGGTEAFF. In DNA, the CDR3 is TGTGCCAGCAGTTCCAATACAGGGGGCACTGAAGCTTTCTTT.

V usage is TRBV28 and J usage is TRBJ2-3, with TRBD2 matching 7 bases. V shed 4 bases, J shed 6 bases, and the junction held 10 bases outside the gene matches. CDR3 size: 15 residues. Germline CDR1 reads MDHEN; CDR2 reads SYDVKM. DNA for the CDR3: TGTGCCAGCAGTTCCCCGGGACTACAAACCGATACGCAGTATTTT. Translated, it gives CASSSPGLQTDTQYF.

The chain has TRBV28 and TRBJ1-4, with D maybe TRBD1 (5 bases). Germline values: CDR1 MDHEN, CDR2 SYDVKM. This CDR3 has 16 amino acids. The V end lost 3 bases, the J end lost 0 bases, and 11 bases lay between the germline ends. DNA of the CDR3: TGTGCCAGCAGTTTTCAGGGTCTTTCAACTAATGAAAAACTGTTTTTT. This codes for CASSFQGLSTNEKLFF.

The V and J genes are TRBV25-1 and TRBJ2-7, with 10 bases fitting TRBD1. The CDR3 contains 16 residues. After removal of 3 bases from V and 1 base from J, the junction contained 6 bases not matched to a gene. The germline gives CDR1 MGHDK, CDR2 SYGVNS. The CDR3 sequence: CASSDQWTGGSYEQYF. Written as DNA, the CDR3 is TGTGCCAGCAGTGACCAATGGACAGGGGGTTCCTACGAGCAGTACTTC.

The chain is built from TRBV7-2 and TRBJ1-1; 11 bases fit TRBD1. This CDR3 contains 15 residues. With 4 bases clipped from V and 6 bases from J, the junction kept 7 bases outside the gene matches. Germline V CDR1 and CDR2: SGHTA, FQGNSA. The CDR3 bases are TGTGCCAGCAGCTATCTACCGGGACAGGGGGCTGAAGCTTTCTTT. This translates into CASSYLPGQGAEAFF.

The J gene is TRBJ1-1, the V gene TRBV7-9; D gene uncertain. CDR3 size: 14 residues. The germline V and J ends were trimmed by 2 bases and 0 bases, with 7 bases remaining between them. CDR1 and CDR2 from the germline V gene are SEHNR and FQNEAQ (reference sequence). The CDR3 here is CASSLKAVNTEAFF. CDR3 nucleotide sequence: TGTGCCAGCAGCTTAAAGGCGGTGAACACTGAAGCTTTCTTT.

This chain links TRBV29-1 with TRBJ1-2, with 8 bases matching TRBD1. CDR3 size: 15 residues. Germline CDR1 reads SQVTM; CDR2 reads ANQGSEA. With 6 bases clipped from V and 4 bases from J, the junction kept 13 bases outside the gene matches. CDR3 region: CSVGQGSGSSYGYTF. The CDR3 DNA follows: TGCAGCGTAGGACAGGGTTCGGGTTCTAGCTATGGCTACACCTTC.

The rearrangement uses TRBV11-2 and TRBJ2-7; 7 bases are shared with TRBD1. V shed 5 bases, J shed 2 bases, and the junction held 9 bases outside the gene matches. This CDR3 has 15 amino acids. Germline lookup yields CDR1 SGHAT and CDR2 FQNNGV. CDR3 sequence: CASSTPGQSAYEQYF. The CDR3 bases are TGTGCCAGCAGCACCCCGGGACAGAGTGCCTACGAGCAGTACTTC.

The genes are TRBV6-1 and TRBJ2-3; TRBD2 matches at 10 bases. Germline V gives CDR1 MNHNS, CDR2 SASEGT. Losses at the gene ends were 6 bases for V and 0 bases for J; bases not matched to a gene: 0. The CDR3 contains 14 residues. The CDR3 is CASRTSGSTDTQYF. CDR3 nucleotides: TGTGCCAGCAGGACTAGCGGGAGCACAGATACGCAGTATTTT.

The genes are TRBV28 and TRBJ2-7; D is ambiguous. The CDR3 consists of 11 residues. Germline CDR1 MDHEN, CDR2 SYDVKM. V was pared by 5 bases and J by 3 bases, with 5 bases between. CDR3 residues: CASSPHYEQYF. The CDR3 nucleotides are TGTGCCAGCAGTCCACACTACGAGCAGTACTTC. Full variable domain (rest looked up from reference TRBV28 and TRBJ2-7): DVKVTQSSRYLVKRTGEKVFLECVQDMDHENMFWYRQDPGLGLRLIYFSYDVKMKEKGDIPEGYSVSREKKERFSLILESASTNQTSMYLCASSPHYEQYFGPGTRLTVT.

The CDR3: CASSASTSGSYNEQFF. In nucleotides, the CDR3 is TGTGCCAGCAGTGCCTCGACTAGCGGGTCCTACAATGAGCAGTTCTTC. The V gene is TRBV27, the J gene TRBJ2-1; 10 nucleotides agree with TRBD2. Per the germline V gene, CDR1 is MNHEY and CDR2 is SMNVEV (reference sequence). The CDR3 has 16 amino acids. The trim removed 5 bases at V and 1 base at J, leaving 5 bases unmatched.

Here the CDR3 DNA reads TGTGCCAGCAGCTGGGCCGGGGGGGGGATCGAGCAGTACTTC. Amino acids: CASSWAGGGIEQYF. J is TRBJ2-7 and V is TRBV5-4; 8 positions agree with TRBD2. V lost 3 bases and J lost 6; bases outside the gene matches: 8. The CDR3 has 14 residues. The V gene's germline CDR1 is SGHNT and CDR2 YYREEE (reference sequence).

This clone has just a few counts. The chain uses TRBV7-9 and TRBJ2-2; D possibly corresponds to TRBD1 (7 bases). The CDR3 is 16 amino acids. Germline-derived CDR1 and CDR2 are SEHNR and FQNEAQ (reference sequence). V was pared by 5 bases and J by 5 bases, with 18 bases between. The CDR3 DNA reads as TGTGCCAGCAGCCCACGGGCGGGACAGAGGACCGGGGAGCTGTTTTTT. It yields the protein CASSPRAGQRTGELFF.

V and J are TRBV6-9 and TRBJ1-1, with D tentatively TRBD1 (5 bases). The CDR3 spans 17 residues. The germline V and J ends were trimmed by 8 bases and 0 bases, with 22 bases remaining between them. CDR1 MNHGY and CDR2 SVAAGI come from the germline V gene. CDR3 sequence: CASFLDSGRGVNTEAFF. The CDR3 region has the DNA TGTGCCAGCTTTTTGGACTCCGGGAGGGGTGTGAACACTGAAGCTTTCTTT.

J is TRBJ2-1 and V is TRBV2; D unclear. This CDR3 contains 13 residues. Germline lookup yields CDR1 SNHLY and CDR2 FYNNEI. With 5 bases removed from V and 0 bases from J, the gap between germline ends came to 5 bases. CDR3: CASSPGSYNEQFF. The CDR3 DNA sequence: TGTGCCAGCAGTCCCGGCTCCTACAATGAGCAGTTCTTC.

V gene TRBV30 combines with J gene TRBJ1-1, with D uncertain. The CDR3 covers 13 residues. Germline CDR1 is GTSNPN and CDR2 is SVGIG (reference sequence). The ends were cut back, 0 bases at V and 5 bases at J, with 10 bases in the middle. The CDR3 loop is CAWSVERGTEAFF. The CDR3 DNA sequence: TGTGCCTGGAGTGTGGAACGGGGAACTGAAGCTTTCTTT.

The J gene is TRBJ2-1, the V gene TRBV7-9; possibly TRBD1 for D (6 bases). The V gene lost 6 bases and the J gene lost 6 bases, with 15 bases spanning the gap. The germline V gene encodes CDR1 SEHNR and CDR2 FQNEAQ (reference sequence). The CDR3 loop spans 14 amino acids. CDR3 nucleotides: TGTGCCAGCAGTTTTAACCGGGACACCAATGAGCAGTTCTTC. Its protein product is CASSFNRDTNEQFF.

The rearrangement uses TRBV19 and TRBJ2-2, with TRBD1 as a possible D gene (6 bases). V gave up 2 bases and J gave up 4 bases, with 11 bases separating them. The CDR3 is 15 residues long. The germline gives CDR1 LNHDA, CDR2 SQIVND (reference sequence). In DNA form, the CDR3 reads TGTGCCAGTAGTATACTCAGGGGTAGCACCGGGGAGCTGTTTTTT. Translated: CASSILRGSTGELFF.

CDR3 DNA: TGTGCCTGGAGTCTCCCGTCGGGGGCCTACAATGAGCAGTTCTTC. Amino acid sequence: CAWSLPSGAYNEQFF. This chain links TRBV30 with TRBJ2-1, with a weak D call TRBD2 (6 bases). V was clipped by 2 bases and J by 2 bases, with 13 bases between them. Germline V gives CDR1 GTSNPN, CDR2 SVGIG (reference sequence). This CDR3 spans 15 amino acids.

This chain uses TRBV6-1 with TRBJ1-4, with TRBD1 identical over 7 bases. The CDR3 has 14 residues. In germline, CDR1 is MNHNS, CDR2 SASEGT. The V gene end was trimmed by 5 bases and the J gene end by 4 bases; junction bases not matched to a gene: 4. CDR3 coding DNA: TGTGCCAGCAGTCGACAGGGAATTAATGAAAAACTGTTTTTT. This sequence encodes CASSRQGINEKLFF.

As regards this clone: Relative to the germline gene, one junction end is altered; a read error may explain this. The chain couples TRBV11-3 to TRBJ2-3, with 7 bases that match TRBD2. Per the germline V gene, CDR1 is SGHNT and CDR2 is YENEEA. The CDR3 extends over 19 amino acids. CDR3 sequence reads: CVSSLRGFRASGGTDTQYF. The CDR3 DNA follows: TGTGTCAGCAGCTTACGGGGTTTCCGGGCTAGCGGAGGAACAGATACGCAGTATTTT. The entire variable domain, with the rest obtained from reference TRBV11-3 and TRBJ2-3, is as follows: EAGVVQSPRYKIIEKKQPVAFWCNPISGHNTLYWYLQNLGQGPELLIRYENEEAVDDSQLPKDRFSAERLKGVDSTLKIQPAELGDSAVYLCVSSLRGFRASGGTDTQYFGPGTRLTVL.

The chain uses TRBV6-6 and TRBJ2-7; 10 nucleotides match TRBD1. V lost 6 bases and J lost 3; bases outside the gene matches: 11. The CDR3 is 16 amino acids. The germline V gene encodes CDR1 MNHNY and CDR2 SVGAGI (reference sequence). CDR3 region: CASRRRQGAKIYEQYF. The CDR3 coding sequence is TGTGCCAGCAGACGGAGACAGGGGGCGAAGATCTACGAGCAGTACTTC.

This chain uses TRBV9 with TRBJ2-2; 9 bases line up with TRBD1. V lost 4 bases to trimming and J lost 3 bases; unmatched junction nucleotides: 4. The CDR3 has 15 residues. Germline-derived CDR1 and CDR2 are SGDLS and YYNGEE. The CDR3 coding sequence is TGTGCCAGCAGCCCCGGGGACAGGGACACCGGGGAGCTGTTTTTT. This codes for CASSPGDRDTGELFF.

The chain couples TRBV7-2 to TRBJ2-3, with 11 bases fitting TRBD2. The CDR3 is made up of 13 amino acids. V lost 3 bases and J lost 8; bases outside the gene matches: 1. Per the germline V gene, CDR1 is SGHTA and CDR2 is FQGNSA. CDR3 bases: TGTGCCAGCAGCTTCACTAGCGGGAGTACGCAGTATTTT. This translates into CASSFTSGSTQYF.

The table lists this clone with a count of one. The chain joins TRBV4-2 to TRBJ2-1, with 7 bases matching TRBD2. The CDR3 covers 17 residues. V shed 0 bases, J shed 7 bases, and the junction held 12 bases outside the gene matches. The V gene's germline CDR1 is LGHNA and CDR2 YNFKEQ. The CDR3 spells CASSQDSWGGGLNEQFF. CDR3 coding DNA: TGTGCCAGCAGCCAAGATTCGTGGGGGGGAGGCCTAAATGAGCAGTTCTTC.